This T cell receptor (beta chain) was sequenced in a study of cytomegalovirus exposure and HLA in healthy donors. PCR was performed using 60 Vbeta and 13 Jbeta primers. Generated by immunoSEQ multiplex PCR, the TCRdb table keeps only in-frame clones and is missing some. The top ten clones hold about 7% of a sample with approximately 100,000 clones, around 85% of them seen once. Germline CDR1 is MNHEY and CDR2 is SVGAGI. The CDR3 consists of 14 residues. Trimming removed 2 bases at V and 2 bases at J, with 10 bases between. Material: PBMCs. The J gene is TRBJ2-7, the V gene TRBV6-5; D unclear. The sequence came from a man aged 40-50 years in good health and CMV-seropositive. The CDR3 here is CASSYMGQAYEQYF. The CDR3 nucleotides read TGTGCCAGCAGTTACATGGGCCAAGCCTACGAGCAGTACTTC.